The 21 T cell receptor beta chains in this list originate from one sample, sequenced in a study of T cell repertoires in cytomegalovirus infection. The antigens these receptors bind are not known. A single record per CDR3 protein comes from TCRdb applying MiXCR to the reads. The profile covers 750,000 to 900,000 distinct CDR3 sequences, with 29% appearing a single time and about an eighth taken by the ten largest. The sequencing used cultured CD8+ T cells from PBMCs, collected from culture after CMV antigen stimulation. The receptors were gathered from a human donor in good health (CMV status not recorded). Some clones in this sample may be carry-over from other donors' samples.

This clonotype was counted only a few times. The gene calls are TRBV12-3 or TRBV12-4 and TRBJ1-2, with unresolved D. The CDR3 sequence is 13 residues long. Trimming took off 2 bases at V and 5 bases at J, with 9 bases between the two ends. The CDR3 DNA reads as TGTGCCAGCAGTTTATTTGACTATTATGGCTACACCTTC. Translation: CASSLFDYYGYTF.

This clonotype has just a few counts. The chain recombines TRBV29-1 with TRBJ1-2, with D perhaps TRBD1 (5 bases). V was shortened by 3 bases and J by 3 bases, with 8 bases between the two germline ends. Germline V lookup: CDR1 SQVTM, CDR2 ANQGSEA. The CDR3 totals 12 residues. The CDR3 loop is CSVDEGYYGYTF. In DNA form, the CDR3 reads TGCAGCGTTGACGAGGGGTACTATGGCTACACCTTC.

As regards this clonotype: Germline and junction disagree at one end, which may indicate a read error. The chain is built from TRBV7-8 and TRBJ2-7, with 8 bases fitting TRBD1. CDR1 and CDR2 (germline): SGHVS, FQNEAQ. This CDR3 comprises 15 residues. CDR3 protein: CASSPGTGVSHEQYF. The CDR3, as DNA: TGTGCCAGCAGCCCCGGGACAGGCGTCTCCCACGAGCAGTACTTC.

The chain combines TRBV7-9 with TRBJ1-1; D unresolved. The CDR3 length is 11 residues. The germline V and J ends were trimmed by 6 bases and 1 base, with 3 bases remaining between them. The germline CDR1 and CDR2 sequences are SEHNR and FQNEAQ (reference sequence). Here the CDR3 DNA reads TGTGCCAGCAGATGGAACACTGAAGCTTTCTTT. It translates to CASRWNTEAFF.

This chain's CDR3 is CASSYSSQGPTSDLNQPQHF. Written as DNA, the CDR3 is TGTGCCAGCAGTTACTCGAGTCAGGGGCCTACTTCGGACCTCAATCAGCCCCAGCATTTT. This chain links TRBV6-2 or TRBV6-3 with TRBJ1-5; D is perhaps TRBD1 (6 bases). The germline V gene has CDR1 MNHEY and CDR2 SVGEGT. The CDR3 length is 20 residues. The V end was cut by 0 bases, the J end by 3 bases, with 24 bases between.

This chain links TRBV4-3 with TRBJ1-2; D ambiguous. The CDR3 totals 13 residues. In germline, CDR1 is LGHNA, CDR2 YSLEER. With 0 bases removed from V and 2 bases from J, the gap between germline ends came to 4 bases. The CDR3 sequence is CASSQDVNYGYTF. DNA for the CDR3: TGCGCCAGCAGCCAAGATGTCAACTATGGCTACACCTTC.

This clonotype was observed a handful of times. The genes are TRBV27 and TRBJ2-3; TRBD1 might be the D (5 bases). V shed 7 bases and J shed 5 bases, with 10 bases lying between them. CDR1 and CDR2 (germline): MNHEY, SMNVEV (reference sequence). The CDR3 is made up of 12 amino acids. CDR3 bases: TGTGCCAGCACCGGAAGGGGAGATACGCAGTATTTT. This sequence encodes CASTGRGDTQYF.

This chain uses TRBV6-1 with TRBJ2-2; 8 bases map to TRBD1. This CDR3 is 17 amino acids long. Germline CDR1 MNHNS, CDR2 SASEGT. Trimming cost V 4 bases and J 3 bases; bases outside gene matches: 10. CDR3 bases: TGTGCCAGCAGTGGACCCTCAGGGGGCATCGACACCGGGGAGCTGTTTTTT. Protein sequence: CASSGPSGGIDTGELFF.

This clonotype has a count of ten or more. The chain joins TRBV7-9 to TRBJ1-2; 8 bases map to TRBD1. CDR3 length: 16 amino acids. V trimming: 1 base; J trimming: 4 bases; junction bases outside the gene matches: 8. Germline CDR1 SEHNR, CDR2 FQNEAQ (reference sequence). The CDR3 reads CASSLGDGQGTYGYTF. The CDR3 DNA reads TGTGCCAGCAGCTTAGGGGACGGACAGGGAACCTATGGCTACACCTTC.

In this sample, this clonotype turned up many times. The rearrangement joins TRBV7-8 to TRBJ2-4; D may be TRBD2 (6 bases). CDR1 is SGHVS and CDR2 is FQNEAQ in the germline V gene. Trimming removed 5 bases from V and 1 base from J, with 9 bases in between. The CDR3 consists of 14 residues. For the CDR3, the DNA is TGTGCCAGCAGCCTCCGGGGGGCCAAAAACATTCAGTACTTC. This encodes CASSLRGAKNIQYF. Full variable domain (rest looked up from reference TRBV7-8 and TRBJ2-4): GAGVSQSPRYKVAKRGQDVALRCDPISGHVSLFWYQQALGQGPEFLTYFQNEAQLDKSGLPSDRFFAERPEGSVSTLKIQRTQQEDSAVYLCASSLRGAKNIQYFGAGTRLSVL.

CDR3 coding DNA: TGCAGTGCTAGAGGACAGGCCCTGGATCAGTACTTC. The encoded protein is CSARGQALDQYF. V and J are TRBV20-1 and TRBJ2-4; tentatively, D is TRBD1 (6 bases). The CDR3 loop spans 12 amino acids. Trimming cost V 1 base and J 12 bases, with 13 bases left between them. CDR1 and CDR2 from the germline V gene are DFQATT and SNEGSKA (reference sequence).

This clonotype was counted once. J is TRBJ1-5 and V is TRBV12-3 or TRBV12-4, with 8 nucleotides matching TRBD1. The J segment lost 0 bases and the V segment lost 6 bases, leaving 4 bases of the junction unmatched. There are 15 residues in the CDR3. CDR3 sequence: CASRTGQDSNQPQHF. In DNA, the CDR3 is TGTGCCAGCAGGACGGGACAGGATAGCAATCAGCCCCAGCATTTT.

The chain combines TRBV5-8 with TRBJ1-1; no firm D call. In germline, CDR1 is SGHTS, CDR2 YDEGEE. The germline V and J ends were trimmed by 2 bases and 1 base, with 21 bases remaining between them. The CDR3 has 18 residues. The CDR3 loop is CASSFDREAALPNTEAFF. The CDR3 DNA reads TGTGCCAGCAGCTTTGATCGCGAGGCAGCCTTGCCGAACACTGAAGCTTTCTTT.

The chain recombines TRBV7-3 with TRBJ2-2; no clear D gene. Germline assignment: CDR1 SGHTA and CDR2 FQGTGA. This CDR3 has 12 residues. The ends were cut back, 7 bases at V and 10 bases at J, with 13 bases in the middle. The CDR3 DNA reads as TGTGCCAGCACCGGACCCCCGGAGGAGCTGTTTTTT. It codes for CASTGPPEELFF.

This clonotype was picked up many times. V is TRBV7-7 and J is TRBJ2-2; TRBD2 aligns across 8 bases. The CDR3 runs to 15 residues. Germline CDR1 reads SSHAT; CDR2 reads FNYEAQ (reference sequence). The trim removed 5 bases at V and 1 base at J, leaving 3 bases unmatched. The CDR3 nucleotides are TGTGCCAGCAGCCCAAGCGGGGGGAACACCGGGGAGCTGTTTTTT. It translates to CASSPSGGNTGELFF.

The table lists this clonotype with a few counts. The rearrangement links TRBV19 to TRBJ1-1; a weak D match, TRBD1 (6 bases). V gave up 0 bases and J gave up 1 base, with 9 bases separating them. The CDR3 loop spans 15 amino acids. Germline-derived CDR1 and CDR2 are LNHDA and SQIVND (reference sequence). The CDR3 spells CASSIDDRKNTEAFF. CDR3 DNA sequence: TGTGCCAGTAGTATAGACGACAGGAAGAACACTGAAGCTTTCTTT.

V and J are TRBV6-6 and TRBJ1-1; no definite D call. This CDR3 contains 15 residues. Trimming cost V 2 bases and J 1 base, with 11 bases left between them. Germline loops: CDR1 MNHNY, CDR2 SVGAGI (reference sequence). CDR3 region: CASSYGGRPNTEAFF. CDR3 bases: TGTGCCAGCAGTTACGGTGGGCGGCCGAACACTGAAGCTTTCTTT.

The chain has TRBV7-8 and TRBJ2-4, with 8 bases aligning to TRBD2. Unmatched junction bases numbered 11, after V lost 4 bases and J lost 0 bases. The CDR3 is 18 residues long. The V gene's germline CDR1 is SGHVS and CDR2 FQNEAQ. CDR3 amino acids: CASSSRYSGDLAKNIQYF. For the CDR3, the DNA is TGTGCCAGCAGCTCGAGATATAGCGGGGACCTAGCCAAAAACATTCAGTACTTC.

On this clonotype itself: A junction boundary mismatches the germline segment, possibly from a read error. The rearrangement joins TRBV12-5 to TRBJ2-5; 9 bases agree with TRBD1. The CDR3 loop spans 17 amino acids. The germline V gene encodes CDR1 LGHNT and CDR2 FRNRAP. This chain's CDR3 is CASGLGKPGQGEETQYF. The CDR3 nucleotides are TGTGCTAGTGGCTTGGGGAAACCGGGACAGGGAGAAGAGACCCAGTACTTC.

V and J are TRBV10-3 and TRBJ2-1; a weak D match, TRBD2 (5 bases). Germline V gives CDR1 ENHRY, CDR2 SYGVKD. Trimming left V 6 bases short and J 7 bases short, with 10 bases between. CDR3 length: 12 residues. The chain's CDR3 is CAIRNGENEQFF. The CDR3 DNA follows: TGTGCCATCAGAAACGGGGAAAATGAGCAGTTCTTC.

This clonotype appeared many times. This chain connects TRBV7-6 to TRBJ1-1, with D tentatively TRBD1 (5 bases). Germline assignment: CDR1 SGHVS and CDR2 FNYEAQ. The CDR3 runs 14 residues. V lost 3 bases, J lost 7 bases, and 15 bases lay in between. The DNA for the CDR3 is TGTGCCAGCAGCTTTATGGGGGTGAACGGTGAAGCTTTCTTT. Translation: CASSFMGVNGEAFF.